The present TCR beta chain was sequenced within a study of shared clonotypes between healthy human individuals. Study results and limitations: Sharing across four donors was highest in naive CD4 (roughly 5%) and lowest in memory CD8 (roughly 0.4%).

The naive CD8 population came from CD45RO-negative cells selected for CCR7, without terminally differentiated effector memory CD45RA+ cells. The assay was carried out at the deep level. Replicate sorted-subset PCRs were loaded with around 220 ng DNA, roughly 33,000 T cell genomes. Authors' analysis steps: Filtering differed for immunoSEQ, which gave only junction sequences without quality scores. TCRdb keeps only in-frame clones here, not all; method: immunoSEQ multiplex PCR. V and J calls and clone size come straight from that table; D and trimming were deduced from the DNA. Here the sample spans about 800,000 clones, about 96% being singletons. As for this clone: Its antigen is still unknown.

This CDR3 region has 16 residues. Germline CDR1 reads SGHAT; CDR2 reads FQNNGV. The V segment lost 8 bases and the J segment 4 bases; nucleotides outside the gene matches: 13. The receptor was isolated from a young man in good health. The rearrangement links TRBV11-2 to TRBJ2-1; 8 bases are shared with TRBD1. Sequenced input: naive CD8+ T cells sorted from blood. Here the CDR3 DNA reads TGTGCCAGCGCGGGATTCGACAGGGGCCCGTACAATGAGCAGTTCTTC. Protein product: CASAGFDRGPYNEQFF.